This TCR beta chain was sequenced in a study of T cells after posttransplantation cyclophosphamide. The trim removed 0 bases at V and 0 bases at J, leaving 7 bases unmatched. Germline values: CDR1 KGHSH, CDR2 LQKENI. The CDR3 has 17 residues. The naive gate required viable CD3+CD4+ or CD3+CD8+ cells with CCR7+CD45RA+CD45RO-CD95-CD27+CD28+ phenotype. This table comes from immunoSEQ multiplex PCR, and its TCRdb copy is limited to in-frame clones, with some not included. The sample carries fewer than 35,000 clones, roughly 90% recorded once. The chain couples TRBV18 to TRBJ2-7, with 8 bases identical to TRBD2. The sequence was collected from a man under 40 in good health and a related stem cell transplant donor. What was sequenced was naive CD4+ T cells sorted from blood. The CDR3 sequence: CASSPPSGGPSSYEQYF. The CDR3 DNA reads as TGTGCCAGCTCACCACCCAGCGGGGGACCTAGCTCCTACGAGCAGTACTTC.